This T cell receptor (beta chain) was observed in a study of T cells after yellow fever vaccination. Whole-study results and caveats: Within FACS-sorted repertoires, abundant clonotypes contaminating from the bulk population could be present. Once the booster was given, most primary-vaccination clones reappeared, at about 96% for CD4 and around 90% for CD8.

This clonotype has a handful of counts. The target antigen is unknown. V was shortened by 5 bases and J by 2 bases, with 16 bases between the two germline ends. This CDR3 region has 15 residues. Per the germline V gene, CDR1 is SGHTA and CDR2 is FQGNSA. As TCR cDNA was made by 5'RACE template switching, a universal primer site and UMIs were added. TCRdb independently ran MiXCR on the 5' RACE reads; one entry per CDR3 protein. This sample yields about 320,000 distinct CDR3 sequences, of which under 15% are seen a single time; 2.5% to 4% belongs to the top ten. The starting material was CD4+ T cells sorted from PBMCs, obtained 15 days after the yellow fever booster vaccination. The rearrangement uses TRBV7-2 and TRBJ2-7; D perhaps matches TRBD1 (5 bases). The clonotype originates from a man younger than 30 who received the YFV17D yellow fever vaccine. CDR3 region: CASSLKWGTTYEQYF. CDR3 DNA: TGTGCCAGCAGCCTAAAATGGGGCACAACCTACGAGCAGTACTTC.